One sample yielded the 10 T cell receptor beta chains listed below, sequenced in a study of cytomegalovirus exposure and HLA in healthy donors. Researchers ran the PCR with 60 Vbeta and 13 Jbeta primers. Here immunoSEQ multiplex PCR was the method, and the copy in TCRdb shows in-frame clones only, minus some. This sample has 120,000 or so clones; more than 60% occur once, and the top ten carry around 3.6%. Sequenced: PBMCs. The receptor source for this set is a man aged 25-45 years in good health and CMV-seronegative.

This clone appeared a few times. The chain has TRBV10-3 and TRBJ2-7; D is possibly TRBD2 (6 bases). Germline CDR1 reads ENHRY; CDR2 reads SYGVKD. The CDR3 contains 13 residues. Trimming cost V 6 bases and J 3 bases, with 12 bases left between them. The CDR3 loop is CAIRGLADYEQYF. The CDR3 DNA sequence: TGTGCCATCAGGGGACTGGCCGACTACGAGCAGTACTTC.

This chain joins TRBV7-2 and TRBJ2-7; 7 bases are shared with TRBD1. Germline-derived CDR1 and CDR2 are SGHTA and FQGNSA. CDR3 length equals 15 residues. After removal of 0 bases from V and 4 bases from J, the junction contained 6 bases not matched to a gene. The CDR3: CASSLAGQRQYEQYF. CDR3 DNA: TGTGCCAGCAGCTTAGCGGGACAGAGACAATACGAGCAGTACTTC.

This clone was found once. This chain uses TRBV7-2 with TRBJ1-3; D call uncertain. The V and J ends lost 5 bases and 0 bases respectively, with 11 bases between them. CDR1 is SGHTA, CDR2 FQGNSA, per germline. This CDR3 region has 15 residues. The CDR3 DNA is TGTGCCAGCAGCCCTGCCCCGAGCTCTGGAAACACCATATATTTT. Its protein is CASSPAPSSGNTIYF.

This chain connects TRBV9 to TRBJ2-1; 11 bases fit TRBD2. Trimming took 4 bases from V and 3 from J; bases not matched to a gene: 6. Germline CDR1 SGDLS, CDR2 YYNGEE. The CDR3 runs to 16 residues. The CDR3: CASSTRTSGFYNEQFF. As DNA, the CDR3 is TGTGCCAGCAGCACCCGGACTAGCGGGTTCTACAATGAGCAGTTCTTC.

This clone was seen just once. The J gene is TRBJ2-2, the V gene TRBV2; 7 nucleotides line up with TRBD1. V was pared by 6 bases and J by 7 bases, with 8 bases of the junction left unmatched. Germline values: CDR1 SNHLY, CDR2 FYNNEI. CDR3 length equals 14 residues. The CDR3 DNA reads TGTGCCAGCAGGGCGCGAGGGGGCCTCGGGGAGCTGTTTTTT. As protein: CASRARGGLGELFF.

A remark on this clone: One junction end does not reproduce the germline sequence, and a read error may be involved. V is TRBV5-1 and J is TRBJ2-5; TRBD1 might be the D (6 bases). The CDR3 is made up of 14 amino acids. The germline CDR1 and CDR2 sequences are SGHRS and YFSETQ. This CDR3 reads CASSHGTPQEAQYF. In DNA, the CDR3 is TGCGCCAGCAGCCACGGGACACCGCAAGAGGCCCAGTACTTC.

V usage is TRBV12-5 and J usage is TRBJ2-4; 8 bases line up with TRBD2. The CDR3 loop spans 14 amino acids. Germline-derived CDR1 and CDR2 are LGHNT and FRNRAP. The trim removed 7 bases at V and 8 bases at J, leaving 10 bases unmatched. CDR3 loop: CASAAAGEWDIQYF. In nucleotides, the CDR3 is TGTGCTAGTGCAGCAGCGGGAGAATGGGACATTCAGTACTTC.

This chain connects TRBV19 to TRBJ2-3; D is possibly TRBD1 (6 bases). The CDR3 spans 15 residues. Deletions cut 5 bases from V and 0 bases from J, with 12 bases between. CDR1 and CDR2 (germline): LNHDA, SQIVND (reference sequence). CDR3 nucleotide sequence: TGTGCCAGTAGTCCCTCAGGGGTAAGCACAGATACGCAGTATTTT. It codes for CASSPSGVSTDTQYF.

DNA for the CDR3: TGTGCCAGCAGCCGTTATGACAACTACAATGAGCAGTTCTTC. It specifies CASSRYDNYNEQFF. The genes are TRBV5-4 and TRBJ2-1; D is unclear. Germline values: CDR1 SGHNT, CDR2 YYREEE (reference sequence). CDR3 length: 14 residues. V lost 4 bases and J lost 3, with 11 bases in between.

The chain is built from TRBV29-1 and TRBJ2-7, with 8 nucleotides matching TRBD1. Per germline, CDR1 SQVTM and CDR2 ANQGSEA. The V gene end was trimmed by 4 bases and the J gene end by 2 bases; junction bases not matched to a gene: 4. CDR3 length equals 13 residues. CDR3: CSVGAGGAYEQYF. The DNA for the CDR3 is TGCAGCGTTGGGGCAGGGGGCGCCTACGAGCAGTACTTC.